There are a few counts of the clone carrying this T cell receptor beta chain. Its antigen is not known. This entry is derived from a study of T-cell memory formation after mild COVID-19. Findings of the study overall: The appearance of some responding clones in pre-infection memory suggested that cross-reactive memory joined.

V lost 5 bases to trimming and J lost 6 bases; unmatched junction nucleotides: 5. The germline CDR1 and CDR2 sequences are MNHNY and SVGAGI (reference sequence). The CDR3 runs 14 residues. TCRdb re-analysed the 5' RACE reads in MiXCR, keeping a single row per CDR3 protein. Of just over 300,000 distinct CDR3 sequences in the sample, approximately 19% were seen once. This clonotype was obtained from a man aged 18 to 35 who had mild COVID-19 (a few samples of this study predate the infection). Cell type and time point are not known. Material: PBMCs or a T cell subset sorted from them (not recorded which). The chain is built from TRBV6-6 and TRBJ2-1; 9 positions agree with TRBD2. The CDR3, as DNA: TGTGCCAGCAGTCAGGGACTAGCCAGCAATGAGCAGTTCTTC. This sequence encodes CASSQGLASNEQFF.